Following are 26 T cell receptor beta chains from one sample sequenced in a study of T cell repertoires in cytomegalovirus infection. TCRdb reanalysed the reads using MiXCR and keeps one entry per CDR3 protein. The sample includes around 530,000 distinct CDR3 sequences, about a quarter seen only once; the top ten take less than 15%. Sequencing was performed on PBMCs. These receptors all stem from a human donor in good health (CMV status not recorded). Some clones in this sample may be carry-over from other donors' samples.

The CDR3 loop is CASRQSGTTGELFF. DNA of the CDR3: TGTGCCAGCAGGCAAAGCGGGACCACCGGGGAGCTGTTTTTT. The V gene is TRBV12-3 or TRBV12-4, the J gene TRBJ2-2, with TRBD2 matching 7 bases. The CDR3 contains 14 residues. The junction had 5 bases not matched to a gene; V was cut back by 6 bases and J by 4 bases.

This chain joins TRBV7-2 and TRBJ2-1; D may be TRBD1 or TRBD2 (5 bases each). The CDR3 loop spans 17 amino acids. CDR1 SGHTA and CDR2 FQGNSA come from the germline V gene. Trimming removed 8 bases from V and 2 bases from J, with 22 bases in between. CDR3 nucleotides: TGTGCCAGCGGCTGGGGATTCGGGACGGTGGCCTACAATGAGCAGTTCTTC. This gives the protein CASGWGFGTVAYNEQFF.

This clonotype has just a few counts. The chain joins TRBV19 to TRBJ2-1, with a weak D call TRBD1 (5 bases). The CDR3 spans 14 residues. Germline CDR1 LNHDA, CDR2 SQIVND (reference sequence). The germline V and J ends were trimmed by 2 bases and 5 bases, with 10 bases remaining between them. The DNA for the CDR3 is TGTGCCAGTAGTATATCGGACAAAAACAATGAGCAGTTCTTC. Amino acid sequence: CASSISDKNNEQFF.

This clonotype was observed a handful of times. The V call is TRBV9, the J call TRBJ2-3, with 12 bases identical to TRBD2. This CDR3 spans 16 amino acids. J lost 4 bases, V lost 0 bases, and 3 bases had no gene match. The germline CDR1 and CDR2 sequences are SGDLS and YYNGEE. The CDR3 region is CASSVVLAGGADTQYF. CDR3 coding DNA: TGTGCCAGCAGCGTAGTACTAGCGGGAGGCGCAGATACGCAGTATTTT.

The V gene is TRBV19, the J gene TRBJ2-5; TRBD2 matches at 7 bases. The ends lost 7 bases at V and 2 bases at J; junction bases unmatched: 7. The CDR3 runs 14 residues. Germline V lookup: CDR1 LNHDA, CDR2 SQIVND (reference sequence). The CDR3 region has the DNA TGTGCCAGTAAACAGCGGGGAACTCAAGAGACCCAGTACTTC. Protein sequence: CASKQRGTQETQYF. The variable domain in full, with the rest retrieved from reference TRBV19 and TRBJ2-5, is DGGITQSPKYLFRKEGQNVTLSCEQNLNHDAMYWYRQDPGQGLRLIYYSQIVNDFQKGDIAEGYSVSREKKESFPLTVTSAQKNPTAFYLCASKQRGTQETQYFGPGTRLLVL.

This clonotype was counted ten times or more. The V gene is TRBV12-3 or TRBV12-4, the J gene TRBJ2-5, with D possibly TRBD1 on 5 matching bases. V gave up 5 bases and J gave up 2 bases, with 15 bases separating them. The CDR3 is made up of 15 amino acids. CDR3 in amino acids: CASSKTNQGQETQYF. Here the CDR3 DNA reads TGTGCCAGCAGTAAAACAAATCAGGGACAAGAGACCCAGTACTTC.

This clonotype was recorded a few times. The gene calls are TRBV10-3 and TRBJ1-5, with 7 positions matching TRBD1. CDR3 length: 18 amino acids. The V gene end was trimmed by 2 bases and the J gene end by 0 bases; junction bases not matched to a gene: 10. CDR1 is ENHRY and CDR2 is SYGVKD in the germline V gene. This CDR3 reads CAISETGQADYSNQPQHF. In DNA form, the CDR3 reads TGTGCCATCAGTGAGACCGGACAGGCGGATTATAGCAATCAGCCCCAGCATTTT.

The rearrangement links TRBV19 to TRBJ1-6; the D gene is possibly TRBD1 (6 bases). Germline CDR1 reads LNHDA; CDR2 reads SQIVND (reference sequence). This CDR3 spans 13 amino acids. V was pared by 3 bases and J by 10 bases, with 10 bases between. CDR3 in DNA: TGTGCCAGTAGTATTGACAGGCTGTCACCCCTCCACTTT. This gives the protein CASSIDRLSPLHF.

This chain connects TRBV5-1 to TRBJ1-1; no clear D. There are 13 residues in the CDR3. CDR1 and CDR2 from the germline V gene are SGHRS and YFSETQ. V gave up 4 bases and J gave up 0 bases, with 7 bases separating them. CDR3 sequence: CASSRAMNTEAFF. CDR3 coding DNA: TGCGCCAGCAGCAGGGCCATGAACACTGAAGCTTTCTTT.

This clonotype was seen ten or more times. The rearrangement uses TRBV7-2 and TRBJ2-3, with a possible D match to TRBD2 (6 bases). Per germline, CDR1 SGHTA and CDR2 FQGNSA. The ends were cut back, 2 bases at V and 5 bases at J, with 17 bases in the middle. The CDR3 has 16 amino acids. As DNA, the CDR3 is TGTGCCAGCAGCTTAAGATCGGCGGGGAGCCTAGATACGCAGTATTTT. Translated, it gives CASSLRSAGSLDTQYF.

The chain uses TRBV5-1 and TRBJ2-7; 9 nucleotides match TRBD2. With 4 bases clipped from V and 4 bases from J, the junction kept 15 bases outside the gene matches. Per the germline V gene, CDR1 is SGHRS and CDR2 is YFSETQ. The CDR3 length is 17 residues. Here the CDR3 reads CASSREPGTSIKYEQYV. The CDR3, as DNA: TGCGCCAGCAGCCGGGAGCCCGGGACTAGCATTAAATACGAGCAGTACGTC.

This rearrangement joins TRBV6-1 to TRBJ2-1; D perhaps matches TRBD1 (6 bases). Germline CDR1 MNHNS, CDR2 SASEGT. The CDR3 contains 16 residues. V was shortened by 0 bases and J by 5 bases, with 14 bases between the two germline ends. CDR3 DNA sequence: TGTGCCAGCAGTGAAGCGGCAGGGGTTGGACACAATGAGCAGTTCTTC. It encodes CASSEAAGVGHNEQFF.

J is TRBJ2-7 and V is TRBV6-2 or TRBV6-3; 7 bases line up with TRBD1. Germline CDR1 and CDR2: MNHEY and SVGEGT. This CDR3 is 15 amino acids long. The ends lost 5 bases at V and 7 bases at J; junction bases unmatched: 14. The CDR3 loop is CASSVGTVTSWEQYF. The CDR3 DNA follows: TGTGCCAGCAGTGTTGGGACAGTGACGTCCTGGGAGCAGTACTTC.

This clonotype was recorded a few times. The J gene is TRBJ2-2, the V gene TRBV7-2, with D possibly being TRBD2 (6 bases). Germline V lookup: CDR1 SGHTA, CDR2 FQGNSA. This CDR3 has 16 residues. V shed 7 bases and J shed 4 bases, with 19 bases lying between them. CDR3 coding DNA: TGTGCCAGCACCCAAACGGCGGGAAGGGGCACCGGGGAGCTGTTTTTT. Protein product: CASTQTAGRGTGELFF.

This clonotype was seen only once. The V and J genes are TRBV25-1 and TRBJ1-2; D unclear. Germline values: CDR1 MGHDK, CDR2 SYGVNS. The CDR3 contains 10 residues. The germline V and J ends were trimmed by 7 bases and 4 bases, with 4 bases remaining between them. The CDR3 loop is CASMGYGYTF. In nucleotides, the CDR3 is TGTGCCAGCATGGGCTATGGCTACACCTTC.

This clonotype was counted a few times. The CDR3 here is CASSLIPGGQGYEQYF. The DNA of the CDR3 is TGTGCCAGCAGTCTCATACCGGGGGGACAGGGGTACGAGCAGTACTTC. The chain recombines TRBV6-5 with TRBJ2-7, with 10 bases matching TRBD1. The CDR3 has 16 residues. The V segment lost 5 bases and the J segment 4 bases; nucleotides outside the gene matches: 11. Germline CDR1 is MNHEY and CDR2 is SVGAGI.

The J gene is TRBJ2-7, the V gene TRBV20-1, with 7 bases aligning to TRBD2. The CDR3 runs 14 residues. The junction had 7 bases not matched to a gene; V was cut back by 4 bases and J by 1 base. Germline CDR1 DFQATT, CDR2 SNEGSKA (reference sequence). CDR3 amino acids: CSATPGAGSYEQYV. CDR3 sequence (DNA): TGCAGTGCTACCCCTGGAGCGGGATCCTACGAGCAGTACGTC.

The chain combines TRBV12-3 or TRBV12-4 with TRBJ2-1, with 10 bases lining up with TRBD2. V dropped 6 bases and J dropped 6; count of bases not matched to a gene: 11. The CDR3 contains 16 residues. The CDR3 is CASRPHLAGDVNEQFF. CDR3 DNA sequence: TGTGCCAGCAGACCCCACCTAGCGGGAGACGTCAATGAGCAGTTCTTC.

This clonotype was counted ten times or more. The chain couples TRBV7-2 to TRBJ2-3; 7 bases match TRBD2. In germline, CDR1 is SGHTA, CDR2 FQGNSA. The CDR3 is 15 residues long. V dropped 2 bases and J dropped 4; count of bases not matched to a gene: 6. The CDR3 DNA sequence: TGTGCCAGCAGCTTACTAGCGGCGTTTGCAGATACGCAGTATTTT. This translates into CASSLLAAFADTQYF.

The rearrangement joins TRBV11-3 to TRBJ1-4; no reliable D call. CDR1 SGHNT and CDR2 YENEEA come from the germline V gene. V dropped 1 base and J dropped 5 bases, with 8 bases sitting between them. The CDR3 length is 14 residues. The CDR3 DNA is TGTGCCAGCAGCTTAGCCAGGAGGAATGAAAAACTGTTTTTT. Translation: CASSLARRNEKLFF.

This clonotype has ten or more counts. The chain recombines TRBV7-2 with TRBJ2-3; no clear D. V was clipped by 1 base and J by 2 bases, with 10 bases between them. The CDR3 has 15 residues. Germline V CDR1 and CDR2: SGHTA, FQGNSA. In DNA form, the CDR3 reads TGTGCCAGCAGCTTAGTGGCTAAAAACACAGATACGCAGTATTTT. Its protein is CASSLVAKNTDTQYF.

This chain joins TRBV6-2 or TRBV6-3 and TRBJ2-5, with 7 bases identical to TRBD2. Germline assignment: CDR1 MNHEY and CDR2 SVGEGT. The ends lost 7 bases at V and 5 bases at J; junction bases unmatched: 10. CDR3 length: 14 residues. CDR3 bases: TGTGCCAGCACGTACGGACTAGAGAGTGAGACCCAGTACTTC. It is translated as CASTYGLESETQYF.

Concerning this clonotype: A clone one base away is much larger, so this may be a read error. The chain employs TRBV28 and TRBJ1-1; D gene ambiguous. The CDR3 spans 14 residues. CDR1 is MDHEN, CDR2 SYDVKM, per germline. CDR3 sequence reads: CAGSRGGLGTEAFF. The CDR3 DNA reads as TGTGCCGGCAGTCGGGGAGGGTTAGGGACTGAAGCTTTCTTT.

This clonotype was observed at least ten times. The DNA of the CDR3 is TGTGCCAGCAGCAGGGGACAGGAGATGTACAATGAGCAGTTCTTC. Translation gives CASSRGQEMYNEQFF. The V call is TRBV7-6, the J call TRBJ2-1; TRBD1 agrees at 8 bases. CDR3 length: 15 residues. J lost 4 bases, V lost 5 bases, and 7 bases had no gene match. In germline, CDR1 is SGHVS, CDR2 FNYEAQ.

The genes are TRBV5-4 and TRBJ2-1; a weak D match, TRBD1 (6 bases). CDR1 is SGHNT and CDR2 is YYREEE in the germline V gene (reference sequence). Between the trimmed V and J ends, which lost 6 bases and 7 bases, there was a span of 11 bases. CDR3 length: 12 amino acids. The CDR3 reads CASINDRNEQFF. The CDR3 DNA reads TGTGCCAGCATAAACGACAGGAATGAGCAGTTCTTC.

CDR3 in amino acids: CASSLADRPSNEQFF. For the CDR3, the DNA is TGTGCCAGCAGCTTAGCCGACAGGCCCTCCAATGAGCAGTTCTTC. This chain connects TRBV7-8 to TRBJ2-1, with TRBD1 as a possible D gene (6 bases). The length of the CDR3 is 15 residues. The V end was cut by 0 bases, the J end by 6 bases, with 12 bases between. CDR1 and CDR2 from the germline V gene are SGHVS and FQNEAQ.